This T cell receptor beta chain was identified during a study of cytomegalovirus exposure and HLA in healthy donors. Study-wide results and caveats: TCR beta chains numbering roughly 150 were designated cytomegalovirus-associated. Immune exposure data for these donors was limited to CMV serostatus. Later genetic work tied a missense DCLRE1C variant to beta-chain V and J trimming.

With 60 Vbeta and 13 Jbeta primers, the PCR was carried out. Some clones are missing from TCRdb's copy, which holds only in-frame ones; the method was immunoSEQ multiplex PCR. The sample gives 160,000 or so clones, about four fifths of which show up once; more than 0.4% is in the top ten. This clone was seen only a few times. The antigen is undetermined. The sequence derives from a woman aged 50 to 60 in good health and CMV-seronegative. Source material: PBMCs.

CDR3 loop: CASSLALEGIDTQYF. CDR3 sequence (DNA): TGCGCCAGCAGCCTGGCGCTAGAGGGAATAGATACGCAGTATTTT. The chain combines TRBV5-1 with TRBJ2-3; a weak D match, TRBD2 (5 bases). Germline lookup yields CDR1 SGHRS and CDR2 YFSETQ. V was clipped by 4 bases and J by 5 bases, with 17 bases between them. The CDR3 sequence is 15 residues long.